Listed below are T cell receptor beta chains from one sample, sequenced in a study of T cell repertoires in cytomegalovirus infection. Antigen specificity for these receptors is unknown. TCRdb processed the reads anew with MiXCR; each CDR3 protein has one entry. The repertoire consists of 750,000 to 950,000 distinct CDR3 sequences, with roughly 28% occurring once and the leading ten covering around 12%. The sequences come from cultured CD8+ T cells from PBMCs, collected from culture after CMV antigen stimulation. The receptors were gathered from a human donor in good health (CMV status not recorded). Some clones in this sample may be carry-over from other donors' samples. The conserved cysteine and the conserved F or W are not part of the CDR3 here.

v_call cdr3_aa
TRBV7-8 ASSLGRGMRVNQPQH
TRBV27 ASRGRGAYNEQF
TRBV5-6 ASSTWRRGNTEAF
TRBV12-3/TRBV12-4 ASSPLVVGGYT
TRBV19 ATSGQGLTDTQY
TRBV13 TSSSGEPQTDTQY
TRBV2 APYDRRGNGYT
TRBV5-1 ASSSDLSSYNSPLH
TRBV7-9 ASSLVGLAPEAF
TRBV2 ASSEAAVKNTGELF
TRBV5-1 ASSLAAGGFYNEQF
TRBV7-2 ASSFGGGADTQY
TRBV6-1 ASSYRSTDTQY
TRBV10-3 AISEWGTGANVLT
TRBV6-1 ASSPSGVGYNEQF
TRBV6-1 ASTMTMGNEKLF
TRBV6-5 ASSPSGPGELF
TRBV6-5 ASSTIDSSPSDTQY
TRBV4-1 ASSQVLDSNQPQH
TRBV5-5 ASTGGVTEQY
TRBV6-6 ASSTSSSTDTQY
TRBV4-1 ASSHLGLDTEAF
TRBV7-6 ASSLAISTGDNEQF
TRBV4-2 ASSQVGLDTEAF
TRBV19 ASTWVGRDYGYT
TRBV2 ASVGTSGGYNEQF
TRBV20-1 SASAGNIQY
TRBV7-9 ASSSPWTGEDTDTQY
TRBV7-9 ASSLADSSTDTQY
TRBV19 ASSSQRRGMDTEAF
TRBV7-6 ASRRLAGTMETQY
TRBV27 ASSFHSGTKETQY
TRBV10-3 AISRDRQDGSYNEQF
TRBV19 ASSPWTVTDGYT
TRBV12-5 ASGLFPQY
TRBV2 ASSEMGTEAF
TRBV7-2 ASSPISRGSTEAF
TRBV7-9 ASSWTSGGSTDTQY
TRBV12-5 ASGLATRDKPSSYNSPLH
TRBV10-3 AITATGINTEAF
TRBV7-2 ASSPALGSPETQY
TRBV7-9 ASSLVVRAADNEQF
TRBV28 ASSWDLDSGNQPQH
TRBV29-1 SVEANRVLYGYT
TRBV9 ASSVEGNTNYGYT
TRBV7-9 ASSQTGQQETQY
TRBV10-3 AISEKNAGASTDTQY
TRBV4-1 ASSQDRAPNEKLF
TRBV6-1 ASSEGYGEPADTQY
TRBV7-2 ASSLGLAGATDTQY
TRBV6-6 ASSYWADNNYGYT
TRBV7-6 ASSSPEQEPGGTEAF
TRBV19 ASRPTGPGEKLF
TRBV23-1 ARERLAGQETQY
TRBV7-2 ASSLGFFSGNTIY
TRBV7-2 ASSLVPSGSSPLH
TRBV9 ASTVGLSTDTQY
TRBV2 ASSEGVTKEELF
TRBV12-3/TRBV12-4 ASSFGTGIRTGELF